This T cell receptor (beta chain) emerged from a study of somatic mutations in cytotoxic T cells in rheumatoid arthritis. Study-level background: Blood samples of roughly 28 ml were drawn from patients (in EDTA) right after diagnosis and before any treatment.

Sequencing was performed with immunoSEQ multiplex PCR; in TCRdb, only in-frame clones are kept and a portion is missing. The data contain around 12,000 clones, roughly 74% of them seen just once; the ten biggest clones take up about 35%. Comment on this clone: Its antigen is currently unknown.

Findings of the study overall: Statistically, CD8+ T-cell clonality was not significantly distinct between individuals with rheumatoid arthritis and age-matched healthy controls. Just what the expanded CD8+ clones targeted, in terms of antigens, remained unknown.

The CDR3 runs to 14 residues. V shed 5 bases and J shed 2 bases, with 13 bases lying between them. Germline V CDR1 and CDR2: MDHEN, SYDVKM. V and J are TRBV28 and TRBJ2-7; possible D gene TRBD1, 6 bases. Sequencing input: CD8+ T cells sorted from blood. The sequence was collected from an adult with rheumatoid arthritis. DNA of the CDR3: TGTGCCAGCAGTCCGATGACAGGAACCTACGAGCAGTACTTC. Translating gives CASSPMTGTYEQYF.